The 2 T cell receptor beta chains listed next were all sequenced from one sample in a study of human CD8 memory T cell subsets (dated by TCRdb to about 2020). Progenitor exhausted-like memory CD8+ T cells (TPEX) were defined as CCR7+ PD-1+ TIGIT+ early differentiated memory cells with dysfunctional, exhausted-like traits. Instrument on record: NextSeq 550. A Human TCR Profiling Kit was used to prepare UMI-labeled 5' RACE TCRbeta libraries. The reads went through TCRdb reprocessing, and each CDR3 protein sequence gets one entry with no DNA. The sample table on file contains thousands of distinct CDR3 sequences. The ten most abundant clones make up about 18% of the sample. Sample: CD8+ T cells from PBMCs. The receptors shown here come from a human donor in good health.

The chain uses TRBV24-1 and TRBJ2-1; TCRdb picks TRBD2, but there is no DNA to check that call. Germline CDR1 and CDR2: KGHDR and SFDVKD. The CDR3 totals 16 residues. The CDR3: CATSDSSGKSYNEQFF.

V gene TRBV2 combines with J gene TRBJ2-7; TCRdb indicates TRBD1, and absent DNA this call remains unverified. CDR3 length: 13 residues. The germline V gene has CDR1 SNHLY and CDR2 FYNNEI. CDR3 residues: CASSVRTYLEQYF.